The 12 T cell receptor beta chains presented below share a single source sample, sequenced in a study of regulatory T cells in long-lasting Graves disease. Time point noted: newly diagnosed GD, antithyroid drugs for less than 3 months. Preparation of the TCR library used RNA extracted from PBMCs. Arm-PCR with iRepertoire HTBI primers amplified the CDR3 regions for these TCR beta libraries. From the multiplex PCR reads, TCRdb called clonotypes with MiXCR, one entry per CDR3 protein. The sample lists roughly 350,000 distinct CDR3 sequences; around 16% were seen once. These data are also associated with another study on T cells in Graves' hyperthyroidism and ophthalmopathy.

This material consisted of peripheral blood mononuclear cells (PBMCs), taken at new diagnosis, from a patient treated with antithyroid drugs. The receptors stem from a woman under 30 with Graves disease.

This clonotype appeared many times. The V call is TRBV7-9, the J call TRBJ2-5, with D perhaps TRBD1 (5 bases). Trimming took 5 bases from V and 2 from J, leaving 9 bases between them. The CDR3 runs 13 residues. Germline CDR1 and CDR2: SEHNR and FQNEAQ (reference sequence). The CDR3 DNA reads as TGTGCCAGCAGCGACCAGGGACAAGAGACCCAGTACTTC. Its protein is CASSDQGQETQYF.

As for this clonotype: This may stem from a read error, because a much larger clone lies one nucleotide away. V is TRBV5-1 and J is TRBJ2-7; maybe TRBD1 (6 bases). CDR3 length: 12 amino acids. Looked up from germline, CDR1 is SGHRS and CDR2 is YFSETQ. The germline V and J ends were trimmed by 5 bases and 7 bases, with 13 bases remaining between them. The CDR3 loop is CASSNAGEEQYF. The CDR3, as DNA: TGCGCCAGCAGTAACGCAGGGGAAGAGCAGTACTTC.

Ten or more counts support this clonotype. Mismatch with germline at one junction end may stem from a read error. V gene TRBV7-7 combines with J gene TRBJ2-3, with D possibly TRBD2 on 7 matching bases. The length of the CDR3 is 15 residues. From germline, CDR1 is SSHAT and CDR2 FNYEAQ (reference sequence). The CDR3 DNA sequence: TGTGCTAGCAGCGCCGACGGGGGAGGGGGAGATACGCAGTATTTT. Its protein product is CASSADGGGGDTQYF.

This clonotype was counted ten times or more. The gene calls are TRBV24-1 and TRBJ2-2; 8 nucleotides align to TRBD1. The CDR3 is 14 residues long. J lost 6 bases, V lost 3 bases, and 2 bases had no gene match. Germline-derived CDR1 and CDR2 are KGHDR and SFDVKD. The CDR3 region is CATSDPTGAGELFF. The DNA for the CDR3 is TGTGCCACCAGTGATCCGACAGGGGCCGGGGAGCTGTTTTTT.

The chain uses TRBV12-3 or TRBV12-4 and TRBJ1-5; TRBD1 is a possible D gene (6 bases). The CDR3 has 14 amino acids. The ends were cut back, 4 bases at V and 4 bases at J, with 11 bases in the middle. CDR3 amino acids: CASSSRGTNQPQHF. CDR3 DNA: TGTGCCAGCAGTTCAAGGGGGACGAATCAGCCCCAGCATTTT.

This clonotype occurred once. The V gene is TRBV2, the J gene TRBJ1-5; D perhaps matches TRBD1 (5 bases). V was cut by 4 bases and J by 1 base, with 8 bases left in between. The CDR3 totals 14 residues. Germline V CDR1 and CDR2: SNHLY, FYNNEI. Here the CDR3 reads CASSGGPSNQPQHF. The CDR3 coding sequence is TGTGCCAGCAGTGGGGGCCCGAGCAATCAGCCCCAGCATTTT.

The V call is TRBV28, the J call TRBJ1-1; 10 bases are shared with TRBD1. CDR3 length: 16 amino acids. The junction had 12 bases not matched to a gene; V was cut back by 7 bases and J by 4 bases. Germline CDR1 MDHEN, CDR2 SYDVKM. The CDR3 spells CASITPRTGGFTEAFF. In DNA, the CDR3 is TGTGCCAGCATCACCCCCCGGACAGGGGGATTCACTGAAGCTTTCTTT.

This clonotype has a count of ten or more. The chain combines TRBV20-1 with TRBJ2-5; weak D call: TRBD2 (5 bases). The CDR3 contains 12 residues. V shed 5 bases and J shed 5 bases, with 12 bases lying between them. Germline-derived CDR1 and CDR2 are DFQATT and SNEGSKA (reference sequence). CDR3 amino acids: CSARPRGETQYF. The CDR3 DNA sequence: TGCAGTGCTCGCCCCCGAGGGGAGACCCAGTACTTC.

The chain employs TRBV6-1 and TRBJ1-3; D uncertain. The V end was cut by 6 bases, the J end by 0 bases, with 9 bases between. The germline V gene encodes CDR1 MNHNS and CDR2 SASEGT. The CDR3 covers 14 residues. The CDR3 nucleotides read TGTGCCAGCAGCTACAGTAGCTCTGGAAACACCATATATTTT. As protein: CASSYSSSGNTIYF.

This clonotype appeared many times. Germline and junction disagree at one end, which may indicate a read error. This chain uses TRBV5-1 with TRBJ1-1, with D possibly matching TRBD1 (6 bases). The CDR3 length is 13 residues. CDR1 is SGHRS, CDR2 YFSETQ, per germline. CDR3 nucleotides: TGTGCCAGCTCACTTGCAGGGGAGGCTGAAGCTTTCTTT. Translated, it gives CASSLAGEAEAFF. Complete variable domain (other parts from reference TRBV5-1 and TRBJ1-1): KAGVTQTPRYLIKTRGQQVTLSCSPISGHRSVSWYQQTPGQGLQFLFEYFSETQRNKGNFPGRFSGRQFSNSRSEMNVSTLELGDSALYLCASSLAGEAEAFFGQGTRLTVV.

In regard to this clonotype: Given a much more abundant clone one base away, this may be a read error. The V call is TRBV5-1, the J call TRBJ2-2; 8 nucleotides agree with TRBD1. The germline V gene has CDR1 SGHRS and CDR2 YFSETQ. The length of the CDR3 is 15 residues. CDR3 sequence reads: CASLAGGTDTGELLF. CDR3 nucleotides: TGCGCCAGCCTGGCAGGGGGCACCGACACCGGGGAGCTGCTTTTT.

This clonotype showed up just a few times. The V call is TRBV25-1, the J call TRBJ2-3; TRBD2 matches 9 bases. CDR1 and CDR2 from the germline V gene are MGHDK and SYGVNS. The CDR3 has 16 amino acids. The junction had 9 bases not matched to a gene; V was cut back by 4 bases and J by 4 bases. Written as DNA, the CDR3 is TGTGCCAGCAGTGCGGGACTAGCTGGAGTTTCAGATACGCAGTATTTT. Amino acid sequence: CASSAGLAGVSDTQYF.